This T cell receptor (beta chain) was retrieved from a study of blood T cell repertoires in COVID-19. Only in-frame clones appear in the TCRdb table, and some are missing; sequencing was by immunoSEQ multiplex PCR. The table lists roughly 150,000 clones, 70% to 90% of them singletons. Categorization into cohorts depended on clinical history that participants reported. Resolution of symptoms, clearance, or two negative PCRs was present in recovered Cohort 3 donors. The receptor comes from a man in his fifties or sixties who had recovered from COVID-19. Sequencing was carried out using PBMCs or T cells enriched from blood (not recorded which).

The CDR3 reads CASSPTGNNSPLHF. The CDR3, as DNA: TGTGCCAGCAGCCCGACAGGGAATAATTCACCCCTCCACTTT. This rearrangement joins TRBV9 to TRBJ1-6, with 7 bases matching TRBD1. V shed 4 bases, J shed 5 bases, and the junction held 3 bases outside the gene matches. The germline CDR1 and CDR2 sequences are SGDLS and YYNGEE. This CDR3 has 14 residues.